This section outlines one TCR beta chain sequence together with its context. Its antigen is not known. Trimming cost V 3 bases and J 3 bases; bases outside gene matches: 11. This CDR3 has 16 amino acids. The V gene's germline CDR1 is SEHNR and CDR2 FQNEAQ (reference sequence). Assay: immunoSEQ multiplex PCR; the TCRdb copy retains only in-frame clones and omits some. The data show 15,000 to 20,000 clones, about four fifths seen once. The data were obtained in a study of chemoradiotherapy in HPV16-positive cancers. General observations from the study: The functional HPV-specific definition rests on just a couple of HPV16-positive patients.

This sample was taken from a patient who underwent chemoradiotherapy. The J gene is TRBJ2-7, the V gene TRBV7-9; 7 nucleotides agree with TRBD2. The TCR comes from a human donor with HPV-associated anogenital cancer. CDR3 coding DNA: TGTGCCAGCAGCTTCTGGTCAGAGGGCGGGAGCTACGAGCAGTACTTC. Its translation is CASSFWSEGGSYEQYF.